This TCR beta chain originates from a study of T cells in Graves' hyperthyroidism and ophthalmopathy (dated by TCRdb to between 2018 and 2021). About the full investigation: Peripheral blood samples were taken at initial diagnosis, before any treatment was given. TCR V-J signatures able to tell the groups apart were searched for in a discovery cohort of around 95 patients, of whom roughly 42 had Graves' ophthalmopathy and more than 55 had stable Graves' hyperthyroidism. Whether ophthalmopathy could be predicted prospectively was tested in an independent validation cohort made up of roughly 19 hyperthyroidism patients plus 17 patients who later progressed to ophthalmopathy. For training and testing, the 110 or so patients in the discovery cohort were randomly divided in a 7:3 ratio. In six Graves' hyperthyroidism patients, the study also compared T-cell repertoires from thyroid tissue with T-cell repertoires from blood. Following sampling, methimazole starting at 30 mg daily was given to hyperthyroidism patients, and high-dose intravenous methylprednisolone was given to ophthalmopathy patients. The paper describes TCR Vbeta CDR3 sequencing of 120 to 150 peripheral blood samples, made up of under 50 ophthalmopathy patients, some 76 hyperthyroidism patients and 17 progressor patients.

Paper-wide results and their limitations: Ophthalmopathy was separated from stable hyperthyroidism by a 13 V-J signature model, with approximately 86% sensitivity and 81% to 83% specificity obtained in cross-validation and 80%/75% obtained in testing. In validation, the model predicted progression to ophthalmopathy with just under 71% sensitivity and less than 75% specificity, a median of 6.5 months before onset. Most expanded thyroid clonotypes (frequency above 0.001) were also detected in blood, a finding suggesting that blood repertoires may reflect thyroid immune responses. No statistical method was used to set the sample size in advance, and investigators knew the group allocation.

The cysteine opens and the phenylalanine closes a CDR3 of 15 amino acids. CDR3 DNA is the only sequence kept; it has 45 bases, read in frame from the first base. Looking up the germline V gene (reference sequence) yields CDR1 SEHNR and CDR2 FQNEAQ. V has 5 bases trimmed and J has 5 bases trimmed; junction bases matching no gene number 10. Moderately to severely active disease, a Clinical Activity Score of at least 3, a NOSPECS grade of at least 4, and a duration under 3 months were present in ophthalmopathy patients. Exclusion was applied to patients with uncontrolled infections, other autoimmune diseases, pregnancy or lactation. Clinical symptoms, serum thyroxine and TRAb, thyroid ultrasound, and orbital computed tomography formed the basis for the diagnoses. PBMCs were isolated from 10 ml of fresh peripheral blood by Ficoll-Paque density gradient centrifugation. Total RNA was extracted using Trizol reagent, and RNA quality was assessed on an Agilent 2100 Bioanalyzer.

This clonotype came up many times. The antigen it binds to is not known. No clone much larger than this one lies a single base away; base qualities are absent. TCR beta CDR3 regions were amplified from RNA transcripts. The TCR CDR3 was subjected to a first round of RT-PCR using the HTBI primer set and the Qiagen OneStep RT-PCR kit. The libraries were constructed in a second round of multiplex PCR and then size-selected and purified. Paired-end sequencing of the libraries was performed with 100 bp reads on an Illumina HiSeq2000. The study's own analysis went as follows. Raw data were processed with SOAPnuke, discarding reads with adapters, uncalled bases, mean Phred below 15, or no exact constant-primer or identifier match. High-quality paired reads were merged using COPE v1.2.5, and each unique nucleotide sequence was defined as a clonotype. MiTCR v1.1 was used to align the clonotypes against IMGT TRBV, TRBD and TRBJ reference segments. The analysis included only V-J combinations with a frequency above 0.0001, which together covered 99% to 99.2% of the repertoires. A TCS score was defined as the ratio between F50 (clonal expansion) and ExV (chaos), using BLOSUM62-based TCRdist between CDR3 peptides within each V-J. Welch's t-statistics and random forest reduced several hundred V-J features to around 14, which were used in a naive Bayes classifier (R e1071). The public reads were quality trimmed at Q25 with fastp and then assembled into clones with MiXCR by TCRdb, keeping productive beta chains. Identical CDR3 proteins give one entry, which carries the most common genes and DNA. TCRdb's processing, not the study's, gives the V and J calls here. This sample holds over 500,000 distinct CDR3 sequences; roughly 15% were observed only once. The ten largest clonotypes hold roughly 18% of the sample.

The V gene is TRBV7-9 and the J gene is TRBJ2-7, and 9 junctional nucleotides match TRBD1. This receptor was identified in a woman aged 18-29 years with Graves' ophthalmopathy. Sequencing was done on a sample of blood. Here the CDR3 is given as CASSLRDRVAHEQYF. The DNA is TGTGCCAGCAGCCTCCGGGACAGGGTGGCCCACGAGCAGTACTTC.